This T cell receptor beta chain is from a study of blood T cell repertoires in COVID-19. Profiled with immunoSEQ multiplex PCR; TCRdb holds only in-frame clones, not every one. Among approximately 140,000 clones, about four fifths were seen once, and the ten largest hold under 10%. The junction had 6 bases not matched to a gene; V was cut back by 6 bases and J by 2 bases. The length of the CDR3 is 15 residues. Germline V lookup: CDR1 MNHEY, CDR2 SVGAGI. V gene TRBV6-5 combines with J gene TRBJ1-5; TRBD1 matches at 8 bases. The receptor was isolated from a man aged 25 to 45 with COVID-19, enrolled during active disease. Input material: peripheral blood. CDR3 sequence: CASRPLTGGNQPQHF. The CDR3 DNA reads as TGTGCCAGCAGGCCGCTGACAGGGGGCAATCAGCCCCAGCATTTT.